The next 5 T cell receptor beta chains were all read from a single sample in a study of shared clonotypes between healthy human individuals. Repertoires were generated with immunoSEQ multiplex PCR, while TCRdb's copy carries only in-frame clones and drops some. The sample has more than 2 million clones; around 93% are singletons. As defined, naive CD8 cells were CD45RO-negative and positively selected for CCR7, with terminally differentiated effector memory CD45RA+ cells excluded. Sequencing used naive CD8+ T cells from PBMCs. The receptors here all came from a man aged 18 to 29 in good health. Some clones in this sample may be carry-over from other donors' samples.

This rearrangement joins TRBV9 to TRBJ1-3; no definite D call. CDR1 and CDR2 (germline): SGDLS, YYNGEE. The CDR3 runs to 15 residues. The germline V and J ends were trimmed by 3 bases and 1 base, with 11 bases remaining between them. The CDR3 region is CASSADGLSGNTIYF. The CDR3 DNA follows: TGTGCCAGCAGCGCGGACGGCCTGTCTGGAAACACCATATATTTT. The variable domain in full, with the rest retrieved from reference TRBV9 and TRBJ1-3, is DSGVTQTPKHLITATGQRVTLRCSPRSGDLSVYWYQQSLDQGLQFLIQYYNGEERAKGNILERFSAQQFPDLHSELNLSSLELGDSALYFCASSADGLSGNTIYFGEGSWLTVV.

This chain links TRBV7-6 with TRBJ2-3; TRBD2 aligns across 8 bases. CDR3 length: 15 amino acids. The V gene end was trimmed by 3 bases and the J gene end by 2 bases; junction bases not matched to a gene: 4. Germline loops: CDR1 SGHVS, CDR2 FNYEAQ. DNA of the CDR3: TGTGCCAGCAGCTTTAGCGGGGCCTTCACAGATACGCAGTATTTT. Protein: CASSFSGAFTDTQYF.

The rearrangement links TRBV4-3 to TRBJ2-3; D is unclear. The CDR3 length is 15 residues. Germline V lookup: CDR1 LGHNA, CDR2 YSLEER. Trimming left V 4 bases short and J 4 bases short, with 15 bases between. The CDR3 DNA reads TGCGCCAGCAGCCCGACAACCAAGCCCGCAGATACGCAGTATTTT. Its translation is CASSPTTKPADTQYF.

The V gene is TRBV29-1, the J gene TRBJ1-1; no clear D gene. The CDR3 totals 12 residues. The ends were cut back, 3 bases at V and 4 bases at J, with 9 bases in the middle. Germline V gene lookup returns CDR1 SQVTM and CDR2 ANQGSEA. The CDR3 here is CSVDTGTTEAFF. The CDR3 bases are TGCAGCGTTGATACGGGAACCACTGAAGCTTTCTTT.

The CDR3 loop reads CASSEALGLTVSYEQYF. CDR3 sequence (DNA): TGTGCCAGCAGTGAAGCGCTGGGTCTCACGGTTTCCTACGAGCAGTACTTC. The V gene is TRBV6-1, the J gene TRBJ2-7; D ambiguous. Trimming removed 0 bases at V and 1 base at J, with 16 bases between. Germline loops: CDR1 MNHNS, CDR2 SASEGT. This CDR3 comprises 17 residues.